This T cell receptor (beta chain) was found in a study of regulatory T cells in long-lasting Graves disease. Details on this clonotype: Its antigen remains unknown. Being one base from a much bigger clone, this may be a read error.

Regarding time point: persistent/refractory GD, antithyroid drugs over 5 years with positive TRAb. RNA isolated from PBMCs was used to make the TCR library. CDR1 and CDR2 from the germline V gene are MNHNS and SASEGT. CDR3 length: 15 residues. Construction of TCR beta libraries relied on iRepertoire HTBI primers and on Arm-PCR targeting CDR3 regions. How the authors handled the data: Analysis of the samples identified approximately 63 TRBV and 14 TRBJ segments. TCRdb passed the multiplex PCR reads through MiXCR, listing each CDR3 protein once. For this entry, the V and J calls and clone size follow TCRdb and not the study's own pipeline. Of 700,000 or so distinct CDR3 sequences in the sample, approximately 31% were seen once. Whole-study findings and limits: Patients whose Graves' disease persisted exhibited lower TCR diversity than those newly diagnosed. Fewer public clonotypes were shared by new patients (966) than by persistent patients (around 2,800). The study found TRBV28, TRBJ1-2 and TRBJ2-5 favored in persistent disease.

The source is a female donor with Graves disease. Sequenced here: peripheral blood mononuclear cells (PBMCs), sampled when the disease was refractory, from a patient treated with antithyroid drugs. J is TRBJ1-4 and V is TRBV6-1; 9 nucleotides agree with TRBD1. CDR3 sequence: CVSSTPGQGGEKLFF. DNA for the CDR3: TGTGTCAGCAGTACACCGGGACAGGGCGGTGAAAAACTGTTTTTT.